A single TCR beta chain is shown here with its context. Its antigen is not known. The CDR3 extends over 11 amino acids. V lost 2 bases and J 6 bases, leaving 4 bases between the germline ends. Looked up from germline, CDR1 is GTSNPN and CDR2 is SVGIG (reference sequence). TCRdb keeps only in-frame clones here, not all; method: immunoSEQ multiplex PCR. The sample includes roughly 140,000 clones, 85% to 90% of them seen just once. The data stem from a study of T cell responses to AZD1222 COVID-19 vaccine. Notes on the study in general: Baseline seropositivity characterized only six AZD1222 recipients. Unmutated regions of variants are reportedly targeted by nearly half of spike-specific TCRs. Spike was spanned by vaccine-associated CD4 TCRs, with dominance at 160-218 and 743-854.

The rearrangement uses TRBV30 and TRBJ2-2; D remains unclear. The receptor was derived from an adult in good health. Specimen: peripheral blood, collected on day 0 of AZD1222 vaccination. The DNA for the CDR3 is TGTGCCTGGAGTAGGGCCGGGGAGCTGTTTTTT. Encoded protein: CAWSRAGELFF.